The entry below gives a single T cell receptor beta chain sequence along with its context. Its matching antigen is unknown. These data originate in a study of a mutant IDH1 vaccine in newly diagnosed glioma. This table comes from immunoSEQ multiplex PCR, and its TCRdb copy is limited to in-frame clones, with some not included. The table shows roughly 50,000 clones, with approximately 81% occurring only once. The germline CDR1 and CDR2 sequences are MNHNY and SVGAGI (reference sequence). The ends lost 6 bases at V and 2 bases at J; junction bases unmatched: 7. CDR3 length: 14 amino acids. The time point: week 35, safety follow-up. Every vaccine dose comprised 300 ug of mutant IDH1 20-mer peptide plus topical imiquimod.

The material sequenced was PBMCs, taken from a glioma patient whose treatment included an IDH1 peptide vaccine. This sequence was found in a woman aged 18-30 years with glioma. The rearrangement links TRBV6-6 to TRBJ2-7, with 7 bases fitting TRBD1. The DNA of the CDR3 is TGTGCCAGCAGCTCCACAGGACAGGCCTACGAGCAGTACTTC. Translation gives CASSSTGQAYEQYF.